These 21 T cell receptor beta chains originate from one sample sequenced in a study of vaccination effects on CD4 cells after COVID-19. Their specific antigens are unknown. ViraFEST assay sequencing came after antigen-specific CD4+ T cells were expanded with viral peptide pools. Investigators separated out CD4+ T cells once about eleven days of culture had passed. Participants got two doses of BNT162b2 or mRNA-1273 vaccine. Clones were read by immunoSEQ multiplex PCR, and TCRdb kept only the in-frame ones, dropping some. The repertoire holds more than 9,500 clones, approximately 71% seen once, with 8% to 10% in the top ten. Source: CD4+ T cells from PBMCs cultured with SARS-CoV-2 spike peptides, taken after COVID-19 vaccination. These receptors were obtained from a human donor who received a COVID-19 vaccine.

The V call is TRBV2, the J call TRBJ1-3; D is ambiguous. The ends were cut back, 10 bases at V and 0 bases at J, with 10 bases in the middle. The CDR3 has 13 residues. CDR1 SNHLY and CDR2 FYNNEI come from the germline V gene. The CDR3 sequence is CATILHSGNTIYF. CDR3 in DNA: TGTGCCACCATACTTCACTCTGGAAACACCATATATTTT.

V gene TRBV9 combines with J gene TRBJ2-3; D gene uncertain. V lost 0 bases, J lost 2 bases, and 10 bases lay in between. Germline CDR1 and CDR2: SGDLS and YYNGEE. This CDR3 contains 15 residues. This CDR3 reads CASSVVPQHTDTQYF. CDR3 nucleotides: TGTGCCAGCAGCGTAGTTCCCCAGCACACAGATACGCAGTATTTT.

The rearrangement links TRBV12-3 or TRBV12-4 to TRBJ1-1; D gene ambiguous. Trimming removed 6 bases at V and 1 base at J, with 9 bases between. CDR3 length equals 13 residues. The CDR3 DNA reads TGTGCCAGCAGCCCAACACAGAACACTGAAGCTTTCTTT. Its translation is CASSPTQNTEAFF.

This clone is labeled as medium-sized. V is TRBV28 and J is TRBJ1-1; D gene ambiguous. The CDR3 totals 13 residues. The germline V gene encodes CDR1 MDHEN and CDR2 SYDVKM. V shed 3 bases and J shed 1 base, with 6 bases lying between them. For the CDR3, the DNA is TGTGCCAGCAGTTTCCGACGGAACACTGAAGCTTTCTTT. Encoded protein: CASSFRRNTEAFF.

This clone was seen a handful of times. V usage is TRBV5-4 and J usage is TRBJ2-2; tentatively, D is TRBD2 (6 bases). Trimming stripped 3 bases from V and 3 bases from J, with 12 bases between. CDR1 is SGHNT, CDR2 YYREEE, per germline (reference sequence). The CDR3 contains 15 residues. For the CDR3, the DNA is TGTGCCAGCAGCTCGTCGGGAGCATACACCGGGGAGCTGTTTTTT. Translation gives CASSSSGAYTGELFF.

The chain recombines TRBV9 with TRBJ1-1; 8 nucleotides agree with TRBD1. From germline, CDR1 is SGDLS and CDR2 YYNGEE. V was clipped by 0 bases and J by 2 bases; unmatched bases: 6. This CDR3 has 16 residues. The DNA of the CDR3 is TGTGCCAGCAGCGTAGCCGGCGCAGGGGGCAACACTGAAGCTTTCTTT. It specifies CASSVAGAGGNTEAFF.

This clone was recorded only once. The V and J genes are TRBV7-2 and TRBJ1-5, with D possibly being TRBD1 (6 bases). Germline lookup yields CDR1 SGHTA and CDR2 FQGNSA. The CDR3 sequence is 14 residues long. Trimming cost V 1 base and J 2 bases, with 6 bases left between them. Here the CDR3 DNA reads TGTGCCAGCAGCTTAGGGACAGGCAATCAGCCCCAGCATTTT. Translating it yields CASSLGTGNQPQHF.

This clone was recorded once. The chain couples TRBV28 to TRBJ2-1; TRBD2 agrees at 8 bases. CDR3 length: 15 residues. The V gene end was trimmed by 2 bases and the J gene end by 11 bases; junction bases not matched to a gene: 11. The germline V gene encodes CDR1 MDHEN and CDR2 SYDVKM. CDR3 in amino acids: CASSLPGLVTDKQFF. The CDR3 nucleotides read TGTGCCAGCAGTTTACCGGGACTAGTTACCGATAAGCAGTTCTTC.

This clone has only a few counts. The genes are TRBV23-1 and TRBJ1-1; 8 bases are a match to TRBD1. TRBV23-1 is an ORF for which the function is uncertain. J lost 4 bases, V lost 4 bases, and 20 bases had no gene match. The CDR3 covers 19 residues. Here the CDR3 DNA reads TGCGCCAGCAGTCGTGGGGCAGGGGGCCCGAGCCCAGAGGGCACTGAAGCTTTCTTT. It is translated as CASSRGAGGPSPEGTEAFF.

This chain uses TRBV27 with TRBJ1-2, with 8 nucleotides matching TRBD1. The CDR3 sequence is 11 residues long. The V segment lost 8 bases and the J segment 6 bases; nucleotides outside the gene matches: 2. Looked up from germline, CDR1 is MNHEY and CDR2 is SMNVEV (reference sequence). The CDR3 is CASWTGNGYTF. CDR3 bases: TGTGCCAGCTGGACAGGGAATGGCTACACCTTC.

Comments on this clone: The sample contains more than one DNA sequence encoding this CDR3. This rearrangement joins TRBV6-5 to TRBJ1-6, with 7 bases fitting TRBD1. V gave up 5 bases and J gave up 7 bases; unmatched junction bases: 8. This CDR3 comprises 15 residues. Germline CDR1 is MNHEY and CDR2 is SVGAGI. CDR3 bases: TGTGCCAGCAGTACTTACAGGGGCCCCAATTCACCCCTCCACTTT. Amino acid sequence: CASSTYRGPNSPLHF.

The DNA for the CDR3 is TGTGCCAGCCTCGCGACCAGGACTGGGACTGAAGCTTTCTTT. This gives the protein CASLATRTGTEAFF. The V call is TRBV7-2, the J call TRBJ1-1; D uncertain. Germline loops: CDR1 SGHTA, CDR2 FQGNSA. The ends were cut back, 8 bases at V and 5 bases at J, with 18 bases in the middle. The CDR3 consists of 14 residues.

The J gene is TRBJ1-1, the V gene TRBV18, with unresolved D. Trimming pared 3 bases from V and 0 bases from J, leaving 5 bases between. CDR1 is KGHSH and CDR2 is LQKENI in the germline V gene. The CDR3 runs to 13 residues. CDR3 loop: CASSPMMNTEAFF. As DNA, the CDR3 is TGTGCCAGCTCACCTATGATGAACACTGAAGCTTTCTTT.

This clone turned up a few times. The chain is built from TRBV24-1 and TRBJ2-5; possible D gene TRBD1, 5 bases. V lost 3 bases and J 5 bases, leaving 6 bases between the germline ends. The CDR3 spans 12 residues. The germline CDR1 and CDR2 sequences are KGHDR and SFDVKD. The CDR3: CATSDTGETQYF. The CDR3 nucleotides read TGTGCCACCAGTGATACAGGCGAGACCCAGTACTTC.

This sequence joins TRBV6-1 and TRBJ1-5; D unclear. The V gene's germline CDR1 is MNHNS and CDR2 SASEGT. The CDR3 has 13 amino acids. Trimming stripped 2 bases from V and 6 bases from J, with 8 bases between. The CDR3: CASSEKGSQPQHF. As DNA, the CDR3 is TGTGCCAGCAGTGAAAAAGGGTCTCAGCCCCAGCATTTT.

The gene calls are TRBV2 and TRBJ1-1, with a tentative D call TRBD1 (5 bases). The CDR3 runs 12 residues. Germline CDR1 and CDR2: SNHLY and FYNNEI. V was trimmed by 10 bases and J by 4 bases, leaving 13 bases between them. The CDR3 spells CATSQGATEAFF. CDR3 DNA: TGTGCCACCTCCCAAGGGGCCACTGAAGCTTTCTTT.

The rearrangement links TRBV6-6 to TRBJ1-2, with 10 nucleotides matching TRBD1. The CDR3 has 15 residues. The ends lost 5 bases at V and 4 bases at J; junction bases unmatched: 7. Germline CDR1 reads MNHNY; CDR2 reads SVGAGI (reference sequence). The CDR3: CASSPGQGVVYGYTF. For the CDR3, the DNA is TGTGCCAGCAGTCCCGGACAGGGGGTCGTCTATGGCTACACCTTC.

This clone appeared a few times. The chain couples TRBV19 to TRBJ1-1; 9 bases align to TRBD1. CDR3 length: 15 amino acids. Germline V gene sequence: CDR1 LNHDA, CDR2 SQIVND (reference sequence). V dropped 5 bases and J dropped 1; count of bases not matched to a gene: 5. DNA for the CDR3: TGTGCCAGTAGTTGGCCGGGACAGGGGAACACTGAAGCTTTCTTT. Amino acid sequence: CASSWPGQGNTEAFF.

The V and J genes are TRBV5-6 and TRBJ2-4; TRBD1 aligns across 7 bases. J gave up 4 bases and V 2 bases, and 6 bases lay outside the gene matches. This CDR3 region has 15 residues. CDR1 SGHDT and CDR2 YYEEEE come from the germline V gene. The CDR3 is CASSLRGPMKNIQYF. For the CDR3, the DNA is TGTGCCAGCAGCTTAAGGGGGCCCATGAAAAACATTCAGTACTTC. Together with reference TRBV5-6 and TRBJ2-4, the CDR3 gives the full variable domain: DAGVTQSPTHLIKTRGQQVTLRCSPKSGHDTVSWYQQALGQGPQFIFQYYEEEERQRGNFPDRFSGHQFPNYSSELNVNALLLGDSALYLCASSLRGPMKNIQYFGAGTRLSVL.

CDR3: CASSLGTEQETQYF. CDR3 nucleotide sequence: TGTGCCAGCAGTCTCGGGACAGAACAAGAGACCCAGTACTTC. The J gene is TRBJ2-5, the V gene TRBV2; TRBD1 aligns across 7 bases. Per the germline V gene, CDR1 is SNHLY and CDR2 is FYNNEI. The length of the CDR3 is 14 residues. Unmatched junction bases numbered 5, after V lost 5 bases and J lost 2 bases.

The rearrangement links TRBV6-5 to TRBJ2-7, with TRBD2 identical over 11 bases. Looked up from germline, CDR1 is MNHEY and CDR2 is SVGAGI. CDR3 size: 15 residues. The trim removed 2 bases at V and 5 bases at J, leaving 5 bases unmatched. The CDR3: CASSYGASGGNEQYF. In nucleotides, the CDR3 is TGTGCCAGCAGTTACGGCGCTAGCGGGGGGAACGAGCAGTACTTC.